Sequencing of this T cell receptor (beta chain) was carried out in a study of blood T cells in healthy people across ages. The overall study: Per two T cells, about one barcoded beta molecule was captured through template switching.

Together with a sample-barcoded 5' primer, a J-beta primer mix was included in a second PCR lasting about 7 to 12 cycles. TCRdb reprocessed the 5' RACE reads via MiXCR and lists one record per CDR3 protein. The table lists about 840,000 distinct CDR3 sequences, about 28% of them singletons, with about a tenth in the top ten. This CDR3 comprises 14 residues. Between the trimmed V and J ends, which lost 5 bases and 6 bases, there was a span of 16 bases. Germline V gene lookup returns CDR1 SGHTA and CDR2 FQGTGA. About this clonotype: Its antigen is not identified.

General observations from the study: Donors of long life had a larger count of naive CD4+ cells and greater diversity than aged donors.

This sample also appeared in a second study, on T cells of mothers and their children.

The V call is TRBV7-3, the J call TRBJ1-1, with D perhaps TRBD1 (6 bases). This receptor was identified in a woman aged 35 to 49 in good health. The specimen sequenced was blood. CDR3 amino acids: CASSTLQGGAEAFF. The CDR3 region has the DNA TGTGCCAGCAGCACACTACAGGGTGGCGCTGAAGCTTTCTTT. Full variable domain (rest looked up from reference TRBV7-3 and TRBJ1-1): GAGVSQTPSNKVTEKGKYVELRCDPISGHTALYWYRQSLGQGPEFLIYFQGTGAADDSGLPNDRFFAVRPEGSVSTLKIQRTERGDSAVYLCASSTLQGGAEAFFGQGTRLTVV.